This entry concerns a single T cell receptor beta chain. The CDR3 goes on 3 residues after the read ends, and that part is filled in from the germline J gene. This sample is drawn from a study of T cells in women clearing cervical HPV infection. This CDR3 spans 16 amino acids. Trimming cost V 0 bases and J 4 bases; bases outside gene matches: 11. From germline, CDR1 is DFQATT and CDR2 SNEGSKA (reference sequence). The protocol was immunoSEQ multiplex PCR, while the TCRdb copy is restricted to in-frame clones and leaves out a portion. This sample's table has 25,000 to 40,000 clones. The sample comprised blood buffy coat. This sequence originates from a woman between 18 and 70 years old with a cervical HPV16 infection that either progressed to CIN3+ or cleared (not recorded which). This chain links TRBV20-1 with TRBJ2-7; 8 bases are shared with TRBD2. CDR3 in amino acids: CSAREFVAGSLYEQYF. The CDR3 DNA, read in part, is TGCAGTGCTAGAGAATTCGTAGCGGGATCATTGTACGAG.